One and the same sample provided the 22 T cell receptor beta chains below, sequenced in a study of CD8 T cells in Susac syndrome. With random hexamers, 0.5 to 1 ug RNA was reverse transcribed. TCRdb processed the immunoSEQ multiplex PCR reads anew with MiXCR; each CDR3 protein has one entry. Of 120,000 or so distinct CDR3 sequences in the sample, approximately 93% were seen once. Specimen: CD4+ T cells from PBMCs. The receptors were sampled from a human donor with multiple sclerosis.

This chain links TRBV6-2 or TRBV6-3 with TRBJ1-5; D remains unclear. V shed 2 bases and J shed 8 bases, with 16 bases lying between them. The CDR3 contains 15 residues. Germline V gene lookup returns CDR1 MNHEY and CDR2 SVGEGT. This CDR3 reads CASSYNLDREEPQHF. For the CDR3, the DNA is TGTGCCAGCAGTTACAACTTAGATCGGGAGGAGCCCCAGCATTTT.

V gene TRBV19 combines with J gene TRBJ1-4, with D possibly TRBD1 on 5 matching bases. V was trimmed by 3 bases and J by 5 bases, leaving 10 bases between them. Germline loops: CDR1 LNHDA, CDR2 SQIVND (reference sequence). The CDR3 extends over 14 amino acids. DNA for the CDR3: TGTGCCAGTAGTATGGGGACGGCCAATGAAAAACTGTTTTTT. This encodes CASSMGTANEKLFF.

This clonotype was observed a single time. The V call is TRBV28, the J call TRBJ2-2; D call uncertain. Per the germline V gene, CDR1 is MDHEN and CDR2 is SYDVKM. The CDR3 extends over 15 amino acids. The V and J ends lost 3 bases and 1 base respectively, with 9 bases between them. The CDR3 sequence is CASSFSRRNTGELFF. The DNA for the CDR3 is TGTGCCAGCAGTTTTAGTAGGCGGAACACCGGGGAGCTGTTTTTT.

The chain employs TRBV5-6 and TRBJ2-3; D is undetermined. Germline V gene sequence: CDR1 SGHDT, CDR2 YYEEEE. V lost 1 base and J 5 bases, leaving 8 bases between the germline ends. The length of the CDR3 is 13 residues. CDR3 nucleotides: TGTGCCAGCAGCTTGACCCTCGGAGATACGCAGTATTTT. Its protein product is CASSLTLGDTQYF.

The J gene is TRBJ1-1, the V gene TRBV30; D is unclear. Trimming cost V 3 bases and J 4 bases, with 9 bases left between them. Germline V gene lookup returns CDR1 GTSNPN and CDR2 SVGIG (reference sequence). This CDR3 is built from 12 residues. The CDR3: CAWRPKGTEAFF. The CDR3 nucleotides are TGTGCCTGGAGACCCAAGGGCACTGAAGCTTTCTTT. Full variable domain (outside the CDR3, taken from reference TRBV30 and TRBJ1-1): SQTIHQWPATLVQPVGSPLSLECTVEGTSNPNLYWYRQAAGRGLQLLFYSVGIGQISSEVPQNLSASRPQDRQFILSSKKLLLSDSGFYLCAWRPKGTEAFFGQGTRLTVV.

V gene TRBV6-6 combines with J gene TRBJ1-2; D perhaps matches TRBD1 (5 bases). Germline V CDR1 and CDR2: MNHNY, SVGAGI (reference sequence). The ends were cut back, 2 bases at V and 3 bases at J, with 10 bases in the middle. The CDR3 has 14 residues. The CDR3 nucleotides read TGTGCCAGCAGTTACCCCCGGGACTACTATGGCTACACCTTC. Amino acid sequence: CASSYPRDYYGYTF.

The V and J genes are TRBV5-1 and TRBJ2-7; D unclear. This CDR3 has 14 residues. From germline, CDR1 is SGHRS and CDR2 YFSETQ. Between the trimmed V and J ends, which lost 0 bases and 6 bases, there was a span of 13 bases. CDR3 DNA sequence: TGCGCCAGCAGCTTGGACGTCTCGTCGGGCGAGCAGTACTTC. Its translation is CASSLDVSSGEQYF.

The chain links TRBV12-5 to TRBJ1-4; D is unclear. The ends were cut back, 1 base at V and 7 bases at J, with 1 base in the middle. The CDR3 has 11 amino acids. The germline CDR1 and CDR2 sequences are LGHNT and FRNRAP. CDR3 in DNA: TGTGCTAGTGGTTTGGGTGAAAAACTGTTTTTT. Its protein is CASGLGEKLFF.

V and J are TRBV3-1 and TRBJ1-2; no reliable D call. This CDR3 comprises 15 residues. Trimming shortened V by 4 bases and J by 4 bases, and 16 bases separated the two germline ends. Germline CDR1 reads LGHDT; CDR2 reads YNNKEL (reference sequence). CDR3 in amino acids: CASSPKGGLTYGYTF. The CDR3 coding sequence is TGTGCCAGCAGCCCCAAGGGAGGGCTTACCTATGGCTACACCTTC.

The V gene is TRBV4-2, the J gene TRBJ1-3; TRBD1 is a possible D gene (5 bases). This CDR3 spans 16 amino acids. The V gene's germline CDR1 is LGHNA and CDR2 YNFKEQ. V was trimmed by 4 bases and J by 0 bases, leaving 13 bases between them. The CDR3 sequence is CASSPSRGLSGNTIYF. CDR3 nucleotides: TGTGCCAGCAGCCCATCACGGGGCCTCTCTGGAAACACCATATATTTT.

A word on this clonotype: One junction end does not reproduce the germline sequence, and a read error may be involved. CDR3: CASSLVVGPTNTQYF. DNA of the CDR3: TGTGCCAGCAGCTTAGTGGTGGGACCCACAAATACGCAGTATTTT. This chain uses TRBV7-2 with TRBJ2-3; D may match TRBD1 or TRBD2 (5 bases each). The CDR3 contains 15 residues. Germline V CDR1 and CDR2: SGHTA, FQGNSA.

This clonotype has only one observation. V usage is TRBV7-2 and J usage is TRBJ1-4, with TRBD1 as a possible D gene (6 bases). V was trimmed by 6 bases and J by 1 base, leaving 9 bases between them. Per the germline V gene, CDR1 is SGHTA and CDR2 is FQGNSA. The CDR3 loop spans 14 amino acids. CDR3 loop: CASRPQGTNEKLFF. The DNA for the CDR3 is TGTGCCAGCAGGCCACAGGGAACTAATGAAAAACTGTTTTTT.

This chain joins TRBV6-6 and TRBJ2-3; 7 nucleotides agree with TRBD2. V dropped 6 bases and J dropped 0; count of bases not matched to a gene: 3. The CDR3 sequence is 14 residues long. The germline gives CDR1 MNHNY, CDR2 SVGAGI (reference sequence). The CDR3 DNA is TGTGCCAGCAGGCCGGGGGGAAGCACAGATACGCAGTATTTT. It yields the protein CASRPGGSTDTQYF.

The chain employs TRBV7-9 and TRBJ2-5; possible D gene TRBD2, 6 bases. Trimming took off 6 bases at V and 4 bases at J, with 15 bases between the two ends. The germline CDR1 and CDR2 sequences are SEHNR and FQNEAQ (reference sequence). The CDR3 contains 14 residues. CDR3 region: CASSQRLERETQYF. DNA for the CDR3: TGTGCCAGCAGTCAACGACTAGAGCGAGAGACCCAGTACTTC.

CDR3 sequence (DNA): TGCGCCAGCAGCTCTAGCGGGTGGGGCACAGATACGCAGTATTTT. Protein sequence: CASSSSGWGTDTQYF. The chain combines TRBV5-1 with TRBJ2-3, with 8 positions matching TRBD2. The CDR3 spans 15 residues. After removal of 3 bases from V and 1 base from J, the junction contained 4 bases not matched to a gene. The germline V gene has CDR1 SGHRS and CDR2 YFSETQ.

The chain recombines TRBV3-1 with TRBJ2-3; tentatively, D is TRBD2 (5 bases). The V gene's germline CDR1 is LGHDT and CDR2 YNNKEL (reference sequence). The V end lost 8 bases, the J end lost 1 base, and 7 bases lay between the germline ends. The length of the CDR3 is 12 residues. The CDR3 DNA is TGTGCCAGCGGAGCGGGCACAGATACGCAGTATTTT. Its protein is CASGAGTDTQYF.

In nucleotides, the CDR3 is TGTGCCAGCTTCCCCAGTTACAGGGGAGGCAACACTGAAGCTTTCTTT. It codes for CASFPSYRGGNTEAFF. The chain joins TRBV18 to TRBJ1-1; 7 bases match TRBD1. The CDR3 spans 16 residues. With 7 bases clipped from V and 2 bases from J, the junction kept 13 bases outside the gene matches. Looked up from germline, CDR1 is KGHSH and CDR2 is LQKENI. The variable domain in full, with the rest retrieved from reference TRBV18 and TRBJ1-1, is NAGVMQNPRHLVRRRGQEARLRCSPMKGHSHVYWYRQLPEEGLKFMVYLQKENIIDESGMPKERFSAEFPKEGPSILRIQQVVRGDSAAYFCASFPSYRGGNTEAFFGQGTRLTVV.

The V gene is TRBV6-2 or TRBV6-3, the J gene TRBJ1-3; 7 nucleotides match TRBD1. The ends lost 6 bases at V and 4 bases at J; junction bases unmatched: 3. This CDR3 is 13 amino acids long. CDR1 is MNHEY, CDR2 SVGEGT, per germline. Written as DNA, the CDR3 is TGTGCCAGCAGAGGACAGGCAGGAAACACCATATATTTT. Its protein product is CASRGQAGNTIYF.

V is TRBV4-3 and J is TRBJ2-5; TRBD1 is a possible D gene (6 bases). This CDR3 has 15 amino acids. Trimming removed 4 bases from V and 4 bases from J, with 16 bases in between. Germline-derived CDR1 and CDR2 are LGHNA and YSLEER. CDR3 region: CASSRGLSKPETQYF. The DNA for the CDR3 is TGCGCCAGCAGCCGGGGGCTATCGAAACCAGAGACCCAGTACTTC.

The genes are TRBV9 and TRBJ2-7, with a tentative D call TRBD1 (6 bases). Germline loops: CDR1 SGDLS, CDR2 YYNGEE. There are 14 residues in the CDR3. The V and J ends lost 0 bases and 3 bases respectively, with 10 bases between them. The CDR3: CASSVGVRGYEQYF. DNA of the CDR3: TGTGCCAGCAGCGTAGGAGTCAGGGGCTACGAGCAGTACTTC.

The rearrangement links TRBV20-1 to TRBJ1-5, with unresolved D. The CDR3 is 13 residues long. The ends were cut back, 2 bases at V and 4 bases at J, with 9 bases in the middle. CDR1 and CDR2 (germline): DFQATT, SNEGSKA (reference sequence). The CDR3 protein is CSARTDGNQPQHF. The CDR3 bases are TGCAGTGCTAGAACGGACGGGAATCAGCCCCAGCATTTT.

V and J are TRBV6-5 and TRBJ2-7; 9 positions agree with TRBD1. This CDR3 region has 15 residues. Germline lookup yields CDR1 MNHEY and CDR2 SVGAGI. V was clipped by 6 bases and J by 4 bases; unmatched bases: 10. This CDR3 is CASSLSGTGLYEQYF. The CDR3, as DNA: TGTGCCAGCAGCTTGTCCGGGACAGGGTTGTACGAGCAGTACTTC.